The 31 T cell receptor beta chains reported below all come from one sample, sequenced in a study of naive and memory T cell subsets. Both TRBC1 and TRBC2 were covered by a beta constant-region primer of two equimolar oligonucleotides. One entry per CDR3 protein, called by TCRdb with MiXCR from the UMI-ligation and nested PCR reads. The data show some 83,000 distinct CDR3 sequences, roughly 14% seen once. Material for sequencing was central memory CD4+ T cells from blood. The receptor source for this set is a human donor in good health.

This clonotype was picked up many times. The gene calls are TRBV12-3 or TRBV12-4 and TRBJ1-3; D remains ambiguous. This CDR3 is built from 13 residues. The germline V and J ends were trimmed by 2 bases and 0 bases, with 2 bases remaining between them. In DNA, the CDR3 is TGTGCCAGCAGTTTATTCTCTGGAAACACCATATATTTT. Translation: CASSLFSGNTIYF.

The gene calls are TRBV20-1 and TRBJ1-3; D gene unclear. V shed 3 bases and J shed 2 bases, with 5 bases lying between them. Germline V lookup: CDR1 DFQATT, CDR2 SNEGSKA (reference sequence). The CDR3 is 12 residues long. In DNA, the CDR3 is TGCAGTGCTAGGGAGGCTGGAAACACCATATATTTT. This encodes CSAREAGNTIYF.

The chain has TRBV29-1 and TRBJ2-1, with a tentative D call TRBD2 (7 bases). Trimming took 6 bases from V and 8 from J, leaving 17 bases between them. CDR3 length equals 13 residues. Germline CDR1 SQVTM, CDR2 ANQGSEA. CDR3 nucleotide sequence: TGCAGCGTATCCCAGGGGAGGGGGGATGAGCAGTTCTTC. The encoded protein is CSVSQGRGDEQFF.

This sequence joins TRBV20-1 and TRBJ2-7, with 13 bases identical to TRBD2. Germline V gene data show CDR1 as DFQATT and CDR2 as SNEGSKA (reference sequence). The CDR3 spans 15 residues. Trimming cost V 2 bases and J 2 bases; bases outside gene matches: 3. The CDR3 coding sequence is TGCAGTGCTAGATTAGGACTAGCGGGAGCCTACGAGCAGTACTTC. Protein: CSARLGLAGAYEQYF.

This clonotype was seen ten or more times. V gene TRBV28 combines with J gene TRBJ2-3, with D perhaps matching TRBD1 (7 bases). In germline, CDR1 is MDHEN, CDR2 SYDVKM. The V gene lost 6 bases and the J gene lost 3 bases, with 16 bases spanning the gap. CDR3 length: 15 residues. The CDR3 reads CASSRRGRGTDTQYF. In DNA, the CDR3 is TGTGCCAGCAGCCGGAGGGGGCGAGGTACAGATACGCAGTATTTT.

The chain employs TRBV30 and TRBJ1-5; 9 bases fit TRBD1. V lost 3 bases, J lost 7 bases, and 7 bases stayed unmatched. This CDR3 comprises 14 residues. CDR1 is GTSNPN, CDR2 SVGIG, per germline (reference sequence). For the CDR3, the DNA is TGTGCCTGGAGGCGGGACAGGGACGAGCAGCCCCAGCATTTT. Translated: CAWRRDRDEQPQHF.

The genes are TRBV30 and TRBJ2-7; D gene ambiguous. The CDR3 has 13 amino acids. Trimming took off 1 base at V and 2 bases at J, with 9 bases between the two ends. In germline, CDR1 is GTSNPN, CDR2 SVGIG (reference sequence). CDR3: CAWSGFGPYEQYF. CDR3 bases: TGTGCCTGGAGTGGATTTGGCCCCTACGAGCAGTACTTC.

The table lists this clonotype with a few counts. This chain links TRBV12-3 or TRBV12-4 with TRBJ2-4; D may be TRBD1 (5 bases). V was clipped by 5 bases and J by 4 bases, with 12 bases between them. The CDR3 totals 14 residues. CDR3 protein: CASSLGQGKNIQYF. As DNA, the CDR3 is TGTGCCAGCAGTCTAGGGCAGGGAAAAAACATTCAGTACTTC.

CDR3 bases: TGCAGCGTAAACTTTGGGATTTGCGGAGAGACCCAGTACTTC. It encodes CSVNFGICGETQYF. The genes are TRBV29-1 and TRBJ2-5; D is undetermined. The CDR3 extends over 14 amino acids. Germline V gene lookup returns CDR1 SQVTM and CDR2 ANQGSEA. The V end was cut by 6 bases, the J end by 4 bases, with 18 bases between.

This sequence joins TRBV9 and TRBJ2-5; 12 bases line up with TRBD2. The V gene end was trimmed by 2 bases and the J gene end by 4 bases; junction bases not matched to a gene: 9. This CDR3 is 17 amino acids long. Germline loops: CDR1 SGDLS, CDR2 YYNGEE. The CDR3 DNA sequence: TGTGCCAGCAGCGTCGGACTAGCGGGGAATTATGGAGAGACCCAGTACTTC. Amino acids: CASSVGLAGNYGETQYF.

This clonotype has a count of ten or more. The chain has TRBV7-9 and TRBJ2-7; D unclear. Germline V gene data show CDR1 as SEHNR and CDR2 as FQNEAQ (reference sequence). V was pared by 1 base and J by 2 bases, with 12 bases between. CDR3 length: 15 amino acids. CDR3 region: CASSLEENDPYEQYF. The DNA of the CDR3 is TGTGCCAGCAGCTTAGAAGAAAACGACCCCTACGAGCAGTACTTC.

There are many counts of this clonotype. The genes are TRBV28 and TRBJ1-1, with 7 positions matching TRBD1. V shed 3 bases and J 6 bases; nucleotides not matched to a gene: 10. The CDR3 is 15 residues long. Germline lookup yields CDR1 MDHEN and CDR2 SYDVKM. In nucleotides, the CDR3 is TGTGCCAGCAGTTTGGTGGGACAGCCAAGGTCTGAAGCTTTCTTT. Its translation is CASSLVGQPRSEAFF. Based on the CDR3 plus reference TRBV28 and TRBJ1-1, the full variable domain is DVKVTQSSRYLVKRTGEKVFLECVQDMDHENMFWYRQDPGLGLRLIYFSYDVKMKEKGDIPEGYSVSREKKERFSLILESASTNQTSMYLCASSLVGQPRSEAFFGQGTRLTVV.

This clonotype was detected many times. The V gene is TRBV20-1, the J gene TRBJ2-7; TRBD1 is a possible D gene (5 bases). V gave up 6 bases and J gave up 2 bases, with 20 bases separating them. The CDR3 covers 15 residues. Germline values: CDR1 DFQATT, CDR2 SNEGSKA (reference sequence). CDR3 sequence: CSADKTSGFTYEQYF. CDR3 in DNA: TGCAGTGCCGACAAAACCTCAGGGTTCACCTACGAGCAGTACTTC.

This clonotype was recorded at least ten times. The V and J genes are TRBV5-1 and TRBJ2-1; 10 bases match TRBD2. This CDR3 comprises 17 residues. The V segment lost 6 bases and the J segment 6 bases; nucleotides outside the gene matches: 15. CDR1 is SGHRS, CDR2 YFSETQ, per germline. CDR3: CASNPLAGERGSNEQFF. CDR3 DNA sequence: TGCGCCAGCAATCCCCTAGCGGGAGAGAGGGGCTCCAATGAGCAGTTCTTC. The full variable domain, completed using reference TRBV5-1 and TRBJ2-1, is KAGVTQTPRYLIKTRGQQVTLSCSPISGHRSVSWYQQTPGQGLQFLFEYFSETQRNKGNFPGRFSGRQFSNSRSEMNVSTLELGDSALYLCASNPLAGERGSNEQFFGPGTRLTVL.

This clonotype was seen a few times. The rearrangement uses TRBV3-1 and TRBJ1-5; D is unresolved. The germline gives CDR1 LGHDT, CDR2 YNNKEL (reference sequence). The CDR3 covers 15 residues. The V gene lost 1 base and the J gene lost 0 bases, with 7 bases spanning the gap. The DNA for the CDR3 is TGTGCCAGCAGCCAAGCCGCTTATAGCAATCAGCCCCAGCATTTT. This translates into CASSQAAYSNQPQHF.

The chain uses TRBV5-1 and TRBJ1-5, with D uncertain. CDR3 length equals 14 residues. Germline CDR1 SGHRS, CDR2 YFSETQ. The germline V and J ends were trimmed by 5 bases and 4 bases, with 13 bases remaining between them. CDR3 sequence (DNA): TGCGCCAGCAGGGAAGGACTTGGAAATCAGCCCCAGCATTTT. Amino acid sequence: CASREGLGNQPQHF. The full variable domain, rest sourced from reference TRBV5-1 and TRBJ1-5, is KAGVTQTPRYLIKTRGQQVTLSCSPISGHRSVSWYQQTPGQGLQFLFEYFSETQRNKGNFPGRFSGRQFSNSRSEMNVSTLELGDSALYLCASREGLGNQPQHFGDGTRLSIL.

The chain recombines TRBV4-3 with TRBJ2-1, with D possibly matching TRBD2 (5 bases). V lost 1 base and J lost 4, with 14 bases in between. The CDR3 sequence is 16 residues long. Germline V CDR1 and CDR2: LGHNA, YSLEER. The CDR3 coding sequence is TGCGCCAGCAGCCAAGGGAAAAGCGGAGCATACAATGAGCAGTTCTTC. Translated: CASSQGKSGAYNEQFF.

The V call is TRBV12-3 or TRBV12-4, the J call TRBJ2-7; D may be TRBD1 (6 bases). Trimming took off 0 bases at V and 6 bases at J, with 9 bases between the two ends. The CDR3 has 13 residues. In DNA, the CDR3 is TGTGCCAGCAGTTTAGCGCAGGGGACCGAGCAGTACTTC. It yields the protein CASSLAQGTEQYF.

This clonotype was seen only a few times. A read error may explain this, as a much larger clone is one base away. This chain joins TRBV29-1 and TRBJ2-1; D ambiguous. V lost 5 bases to trimming and J lost 7 bases, with 18 bases between them. CDR1 is SQVTM, CDR2 ANQGSEA, per germline. CDR3 length equals 14 residues. The CDR3 reads CSVSGSVCGNEQFF. In DNA form, the CDR3 reads TGCAGCGTTTCTGGCAGCGTTTGTGGGAATGAGCAGTTCTTC.

This chain uses TRBV2 with TRBJ1-5, with D possibly TRBD1 on 6 matching bases. With 8 bases removed from V and 0 bases from J, the gap between germline ends came to 11 bases. Germline V CDR1 and CDR2: SNHLY, FYNNEI. This CDR3 is built from 14 residues. In DNA, the CDR3 is TGTGCCAGCGGCCGGGACATTAGCAATCAGCCCCAGCATTTT. It translates to CASGRDISNQPQHF.

This clonotype was seen a handful of times. V is TRBV7-8 and J is TRBJ1-5, with a weak D call TRBD1 (5 bases). This CDR3 has 14 amino acids. Trimming cost V 3 bases and J 4 bases, with 10 bases left between them. Germline-derived CDR1 and CDR2 are SGHVS and FQNEAQ. The CDR3 DNA is TGTGCCAGCAGCTTCAAGGGACCTAATCAGCCCCAGCATTTT. Protein: CASSFKGPNQPQHF. Full variable domain (rest looked up from reference TRBV7-8 and TRBJ1-5): GAGVSQSPRYKVAKRGQDVALRCDPISGHVSLFWYQQALGQGPEFLTYFQNEAQLDKSGLPSDRFFAERPEGSVSTLKIQRTQQEDSAVYLCASSFKGPNQPQHFGDGTRLSIL.

This clonotype was recorded a few times. V and J are TRBV5-1 and TRBJ2-1; no firm D call. The CDR3 runs 16 residues. Germline CDR1 reads SGHRS; CDR2 reads YFSETQ. The V gene lost 0 bases and the J gene lost 6 bases, with 16 bases spanning the gap. The CDR3 sequence is CASSLDLIQRPNEQFF. CDR3 sequence (DNA): TGCGCCAGCAGCTTGGACCTTATCCAGCGCCCCAATGAGCAGTTCTTC.

Many counts were recorded for this clonotype. The chain is built from TRBV5-6 and TRBJ1-3; TRBD1 matches at 7 bases. J lost 0 bases, V lost 0 bases, and 3 bases had no gene match. Per germline, CDR1 SGHDT and CDR2 YYEEEE. The CDR3 is 16 residues long. CDR3 nucleotides: TGTGCCAGCAGCTTGGGGACAGGATCCTCTGGAAACACCATATATTTT. Translation: CASSLGTGSSGNTIYF.

This chain links TRBV19 with TRBJ1-1, with D uncertain. The CDR3 is made up of 17 amino acids. CDR1 LNHDA and CDR2 SQIVND come from the germline V gene (reference sequence). Trimming stripped 2 bases from V and 0 bases from J, with 16 bases between. In DNA, the CDR3 is TGTGCCAGTAGTATATTGGGCAACGGCTACATGAACACTGAAGCTTTCTTT. Protein: CASSILGNGYMNTEAFF.

This clonotype was seen only a few times. The chain joins TRBV15 to TRBJ1-5, with TRBD1 matching 8 bases. From germline, CDR1 is LNHNV and CDR2 YYDKDF (reference sequence). The trim removed 3 bases at V and 3 bases at J, leaving 1 base unmatched. CDR3 length: 14 residues. CDR3 sequence reads: CATSRDRVNQPQHF. The CDR3 nucleotides are TGTGCCACCAGCAGGGACAGGGTCAATCAGCCCCAGCATTTT.

This clonotype was seen a few times. The V gene is TRBV6-5, the J gene TRBJ1-4; 8 nucleotides align to TRBD1. The CDR3 is made up of 15 amino acids. With V trimmed by 6 bases and J by 8 bases, 11 bases remained unmatched. Germline assignment: CDR1 MNHEY and CDR2 SVGAGI. The CDR3 loop reads CASSSSGTGGEKLFF. The CDR3 DNA reads as TGTGCCAGCAGCTCCTCTGGGACAGGCGGGGAAAAACTGTTTTTT.

In its sample, this clonotype was seen many times. V and J are TRBV29-1 and TRBJ2-5, with TRBD1 identical over 10 bases. The V gene end was trimmed by 2 bases and the J gene end by 7 bases; junction bases not matched to a gene: 28. The CDR3 is 21 residues long. Germline V lookup: CDR1 SQVTM, CDR2 ANQGSEA. CDR3 residues: CSVEFYSRDRGESAATGTQYF. The CDR3 nucleotides are TGCAGCGTTGAATTTTATTCTCGGGACAGGGGAGAGTCCGCGGCCACGGGGACCCAGTACTTC.

This chain connects TRBV29-1 to TRBJ2-3, with D hard to call. V lost 5 bases and J 2 bases, leaving 8 bases between the germline ends. Germline CDR1 is SQVTM and CDR2 is ANQGSEA. CDR3 size: 12 residues. The CDR3 region has the DNA TGCAGCGTTATGGCAGTCACAGATACGCAGTATTTT. It specifies CSVMAVTDTQYF.

The chain couples TRBV7-2 to TRBJ2-7, with D possibly being TRBD1 (5 bases). CDR3 size: 14 residues. Trimming pared 2 bases from V and 5 bases from J, leaving 13 bases between. Germline V gene lookup returns CDR1 SGHTA and CDR2 FQGNSA. As DNA, the CDR3 is TGTGCCAGCAGCTTACAAGGGTGGGGCGACGAGCAGTACTTC. Its translation is CASSLQGWGDEQYF.

The J gene is TRBJ2-6, the V gene TRBV3-1; 9 positions agree with TRBD1. This CDR3 region has 18 residues. V lost 4 bases, J lost 2 bases, and 9 bases stayed unmatched. Germline CDR1 LGHDT, CDR2 YNNKEL (reference sequence). The CDR3 reads CASSRTPGQGAGANVLTF. The CDR3 DNA reads TGTGCCAGCAGCCGGACTCCGGGACAGGGTGCTGGGGCCAACGTCCTGACTTTC.

There are a few counts of this clonotype. The chain employs TRBV28 and TRBJ1-6; 8 nucleotides agree with TRBD1. The V segment lost 7 bases and the J segment 8 bases; nucleotides outside the gene matches: 10. Germline loops: CDR1 MDHEN, CDR2 SYDVKM. The CDR3 runs 15 residues. The CDR3 nucleotides are TGTGCCAGCACCCTGGACAGGGTGGTTTATTCACCCCTCCACTTT. Residues: CASTLDRVVYSPLHF.